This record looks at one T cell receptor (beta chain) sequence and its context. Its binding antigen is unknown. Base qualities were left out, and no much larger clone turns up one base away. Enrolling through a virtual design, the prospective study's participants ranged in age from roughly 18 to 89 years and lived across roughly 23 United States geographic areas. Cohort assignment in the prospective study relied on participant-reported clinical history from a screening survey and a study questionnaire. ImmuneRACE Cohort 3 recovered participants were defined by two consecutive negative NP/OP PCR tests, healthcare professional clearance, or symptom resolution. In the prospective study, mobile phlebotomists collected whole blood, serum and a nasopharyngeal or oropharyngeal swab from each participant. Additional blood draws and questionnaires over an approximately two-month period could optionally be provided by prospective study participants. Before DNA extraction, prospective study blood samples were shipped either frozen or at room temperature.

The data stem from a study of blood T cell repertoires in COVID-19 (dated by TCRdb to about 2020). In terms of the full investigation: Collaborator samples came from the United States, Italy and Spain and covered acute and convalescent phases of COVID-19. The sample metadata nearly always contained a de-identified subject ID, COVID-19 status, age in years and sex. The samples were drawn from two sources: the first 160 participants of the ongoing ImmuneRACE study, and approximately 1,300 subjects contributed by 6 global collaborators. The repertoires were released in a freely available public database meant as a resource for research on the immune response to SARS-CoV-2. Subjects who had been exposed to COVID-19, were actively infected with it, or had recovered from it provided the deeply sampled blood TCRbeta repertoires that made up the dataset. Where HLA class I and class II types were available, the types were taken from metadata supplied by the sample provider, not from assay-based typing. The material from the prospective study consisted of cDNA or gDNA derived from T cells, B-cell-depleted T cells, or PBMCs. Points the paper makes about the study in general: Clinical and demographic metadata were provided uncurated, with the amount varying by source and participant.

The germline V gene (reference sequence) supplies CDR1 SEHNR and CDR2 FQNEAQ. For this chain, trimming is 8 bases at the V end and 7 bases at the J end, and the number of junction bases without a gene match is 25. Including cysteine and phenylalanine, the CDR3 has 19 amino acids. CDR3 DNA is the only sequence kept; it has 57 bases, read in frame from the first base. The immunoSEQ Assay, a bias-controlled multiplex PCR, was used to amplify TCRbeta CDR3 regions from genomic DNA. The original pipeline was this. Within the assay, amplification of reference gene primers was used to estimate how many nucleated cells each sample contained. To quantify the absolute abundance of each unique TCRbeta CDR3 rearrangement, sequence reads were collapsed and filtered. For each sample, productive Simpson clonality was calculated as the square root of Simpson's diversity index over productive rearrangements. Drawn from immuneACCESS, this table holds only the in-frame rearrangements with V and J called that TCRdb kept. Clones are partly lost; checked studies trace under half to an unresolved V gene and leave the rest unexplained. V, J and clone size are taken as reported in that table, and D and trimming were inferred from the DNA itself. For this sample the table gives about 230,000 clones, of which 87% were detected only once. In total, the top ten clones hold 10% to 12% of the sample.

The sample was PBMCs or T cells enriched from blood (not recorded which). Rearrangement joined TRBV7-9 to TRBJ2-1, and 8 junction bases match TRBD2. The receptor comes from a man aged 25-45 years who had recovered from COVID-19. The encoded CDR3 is CASCKSGTSVMPPKNEQFF. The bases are TGTGCCAGCTGTAAAAGTGGGACTAGTGTCATGCCACCCAAGAATGAGCAGTTCTTC.